A selection of T cell receptor beta chains follows, all from one sample in a study of shared clonotypes between healthy human individuals. The assay was immunoSEQ multiplex PCR, and TCRdb's table has in-frame clones only and misses some. The sample lists nearly 1 million clones, less than 85% occurring once. The sample comprised memory CD4+ T cells sorted from blood. Receptor source: a man younger than 30 in good health. CDR3s include the opening cysteine and the closing phenylalanine or tryptophan. A D gene is named only where the DNA matches it firmly. Size values are once, few and many counts, or a class for expanded clones, and some rows have none.

d_gene,v_gene,j_gene,abundance,CDR3aa,CDR3nt
NA,TRBV5-1,TRBJ2-3,NA,CASSLSRPSTDTQYF,TGCGCCAGCAGCTTGTCTCGACCTAGCACAGATACGCAGTATTTT
NA,TRBV6-6,TRBJ1-1,NA,CASSPLGVGAEAFF,TGTGCCAGCAGCCCCCTGGGGGTTGGGGCTGAAGCTTTCTTT
TRBD1,TRBV5-1,TRBJ1-2,NA,CASSLGQGPYGYTF,TGCGCCAGCAGCTTGGGACAGGGCCCCTATGGCTACACCTTC
NA,TRBV29-1,TRBJ2-5,once,CSSQLGGGPVRYF,TGCAGCAGCCAATTGGGCGGGGGCCCCGTCCGGTACTTC
TRBD2,TRBV10-2,TRBJ2-3,once,CASTLGLATDTQYF,TGCGCCAGCACCCTGGGACTAGCCACAGATACGCAGTATTTT
TRBD1,TRBV2,TRBJ1-4,NA,CAKGTAGNEKLFF,TGTGCCAAAGGGACAGCCGGTAATGAAAAACTGTTTTTT
NA,TRBV6-5,TRBJ2-7,NA,CASRLTRGLDYEQYF,TGTGCCAGCAGGTTAACCAGGGGTCTAGACTACGAGCAGTACTTC
NA,TRBV14,TRBJ2-7,NA,CASSRSGSYEQYF,TGTGCCAGCAGCCGGTCAGGCTCCTACGAGCAGTACTTC
TRBD1,TRBV7-2,TRBJ2-1,NA,CASSFQRQGAGNEQFF,TGTGCCAGCAGTTTTCAGAGACAGGGGGCGGGCAATGAGCAGTTCTTC
NA,TRBV18,TRBJ2-3,NA,CASSLQGAPDTQYF,TGTGCCAGCTCACTGCAGGGTGCGCCCGATACGCAGTATTTT
NA,TRBV2,TRBJ2-2,once,CASSVRGGPNTGELFF,TGTGCCAGCAGTGTCCGTGGGGGGCCAAACACCGGGGAGCTGTTTTTT
NA,TRBV5-1,TRBJ1-1,few,CASSLGDSIVEAFF,TGCGCCAGCAGCTTAGGAGACAGTATCGTTGAAGCTTTCTTT
NA,TRBV7-9,TRBJ2-2,few,CASSFRNTGELFF,TGTGCCAGCAGCTTTAGGAACACCGGGGAGCTGTTTTTT
NA,TRBV5-6,TRBJ1-6,few,CASSFQGFFSSYNSPLHF,TGTGCCAGCAGCTTTCAAGGCTTCTTTAGCTCCTATAATTCACCCCTCCACTTT
NA,TRBV7-2,TRBJ1-5,few,CASSFGGREPQHF,TGTGCCAGCAGCTTCGGTGGTCGTGAGCCCCAGCATTTT
NA,TRBV6-5,TRBJ2-5,NA,CASSSGSGETQYF,TGTGCCAGCAGTTCAGGGAGCGGGGAGACCCAGTACTTC
NA,TRBV6-4,TRBJ2-6,NA,CASSDPSGANVLTF,TGTGCCAGCAGTGACCCCTCTGGGGCCAACGTCCTGACTTTC
TRBD1,TRBV6-5,TRBJ2-2,NA,CASTETGALPLFF,TGTGCCAGCACCGAAACAGGGGCTCTTCCTCTGTTTTTT
NA,TRBV7-2,TRBJ2-7,NA,CASSLAYRDEQYF,TGTGCCAGCAGCCTCGCTTACAGGGACGAGCAGTACTTC
NA,TRBV30,TRBJ2-5,once,CAWGRGTYQETQYF,TGTGCCTGGGGCCGCGGGACTTACCAAGAGACCCAGTACTTC
NA,TRBV9,TRBJ1-3,NA,CASSAGKDRGNTIYF,TGTGCCAGCAGCGCGGGTAAGGACCGAGGAAACACCATATATTTT
NA,TRBV5-1,TRBJ1-1,NA,CASFRGGTNTEAFF,TGCGCCAGCTTCCGTGGGGGGACAAACACTGAAGCTTTCTTT
NA,TRBV7-3,TRBJ2-1,NA,CASSPTGSYEQFF,TGTGCCAGCAGCCCTACAGGGAGCTATGAGCAGTTCTTC
TRBD2,TRBV2,TRBJ2-5,NA,CASSEAVGMTSGRRETQYF,TGTGCCAGCAGTGAAGCAGTGGGGATGACTAGCGGGAGGCGAGAGACCCAGTACTTC
TRBD1,TRBV5-1,TRBJ2-7,many,CASSVGQGGYEQYF,TGCGCCAGCAGCGTTGGACAGGGGGGCTACGAGCAGTACTTC
NA,TRBV5-8,TRBJ2-1,NA,CASSSARGWLYNEQFF,TGTGCCAGCAGCTCGGCCCGGGGCTGGTTATACAATGAGCAGTTCTTC
NA,TRBV5-6,TRBJ1-2,few,CASSLDTGGGYTF,TGTGCCAGCAGCTTGGATACCGGGGGCGGCTACACCTTC
NA,TRBV5-1,TRBJ2-4,few,CASSGQTSKNIQYF,TGCGCCAGCTCCGGACAGACCTCCAAAAACATTCAGTACTTC
TRBD2,TRBV5-1,TRBJ2-3,NA,CASSLGKTSGEADTQYF,TGCGCCAGCAGCTTGGGTAAGACTAGCGGGGAGGCAGATACGCAGTATTTT